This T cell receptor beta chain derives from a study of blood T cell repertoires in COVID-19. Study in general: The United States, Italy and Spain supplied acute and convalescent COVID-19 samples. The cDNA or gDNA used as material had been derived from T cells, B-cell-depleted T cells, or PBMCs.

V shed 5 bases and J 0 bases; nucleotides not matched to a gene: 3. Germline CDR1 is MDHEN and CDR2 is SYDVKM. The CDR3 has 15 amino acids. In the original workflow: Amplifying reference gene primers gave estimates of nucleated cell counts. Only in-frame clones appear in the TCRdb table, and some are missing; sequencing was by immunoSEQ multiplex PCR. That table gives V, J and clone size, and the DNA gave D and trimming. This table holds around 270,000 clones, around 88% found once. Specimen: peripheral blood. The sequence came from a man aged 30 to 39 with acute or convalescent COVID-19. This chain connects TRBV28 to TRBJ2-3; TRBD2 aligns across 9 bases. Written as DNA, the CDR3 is TGTGCCAGCAGTGCAAGCGGGGGGAGCACAGATACGCAGTATTTT. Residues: CASSASGGSTDTQYF.